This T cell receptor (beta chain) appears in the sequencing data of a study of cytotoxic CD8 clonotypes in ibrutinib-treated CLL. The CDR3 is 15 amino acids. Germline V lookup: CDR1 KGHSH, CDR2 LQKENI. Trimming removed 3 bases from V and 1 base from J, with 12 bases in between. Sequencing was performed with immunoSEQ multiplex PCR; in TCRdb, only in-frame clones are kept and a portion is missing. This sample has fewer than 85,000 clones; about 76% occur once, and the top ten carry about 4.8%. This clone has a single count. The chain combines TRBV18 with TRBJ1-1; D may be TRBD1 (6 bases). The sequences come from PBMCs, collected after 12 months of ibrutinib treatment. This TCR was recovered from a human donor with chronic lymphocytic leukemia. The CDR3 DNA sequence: TGTGCCAGCTCACCCGAGACAGGCCCGAACACTGAAGCTTTCTTT. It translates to CASSPETGPNTEAFF.